This TCR beta chain was recovered during a study of vaccination effects on CD4 cells after COVID-19. Before sequencing, viral peptide pools were used by the ViraFEST assay to expand antigen-specific CD4+ T cells. Cells that had been cultured for 10 days were the source of isolated CD4+ T cells. As their vaccination, participants received two doses of either BNT162b2 or mRNA-1273. The method was immunoSEQ multiplex PCR; TCRdb's version includes in-frame clones alone and lacks a portion of them. Here the sample spans more than 15,000 clones, around 70% being singletons. CDR1 LGHNA and CDR2 YNFKEQ come from the germline V gene. Trimming took 6 bases from V and 0 from J, leaving 18 bases between them. This CDR3 has 17 residues. As to this clone: Its antigen is still unknown.

The clonotype comes from a human donor who received a COVID-19 vaccine. V is TRBV4-2 and J is TRBJ1-3; D remains unclear. The material was CD4+ T cells from PBMCs cultured with SARS-CoV-2 spike peptides, obtained after COVID-19 vaccination. The CDR3: CASSPEDGISSGNTIYF. The CDR3, as DNA: TGTGCCAGCAGTCCTGAGGACGGGATTAGCTCTGGAAACACCATATATTTT.